The 5 T cell receptor beta chains below were found in one sample sequenced in a study of blood T cell repertoires in COVID-19. The data were produced by immunoSEQ multiplex PCR, yet TCRdb's version contains in-frame clones alone and is incomplete. The sample shows 150,000 or so clones, around 85% of them seen only once. The sequenced sample consisted of PBMCs or T cells enriched from blood (not recorded which). Receptor source: a woman in her thirties or forties with acute COVID-19.

In this sample, this clone turned up a few times. The J gene is TRBJ1-6, the V gene TRBV3-1 (or the pseudogene TRBV3-2); tentatively, D is TRBD1 (6 bases). The V end was cut by 1 base, the J end by 7 bases, with 8 bases between. Looked up from germline, CDR1 is LGHDT and CDR2 is YNNKEL (reference sequence). CDR3 length: 14 amino acids. DNA for the CDR3: TGTGCCAGCAGCCAAGCAGGGACAAATTCACCCCTCCACTTT. Its translation: CASSQAGTNSPLHF.

V gene TRBV3-1 (or the pseudogene TRBV3-2) combines with J gene TRBJ2-1; 10 bases agree with TRBD1. The length of the CDR3 is 18 residues. V trimming: 7 bases; J trimming: 3 bases; junction bases outside the gene matches: 15. Per the germline V gene, CDR1 is LGHDT and CDR2 is YNNKEL (reference sequence). CDR3: CASTMTGGTGVVYNEQFF. The CDR3 DNA reads as TGTGCCAGCACAATGACAGGGGGCACGGGAGTGGTCTACAATGAGCAGTTCTTC.

The rearrangement uses TRBV2 and TRBJ1-2; 7 nucleotides line up with TRBD1. The CDR3 totals 12 residues. V trimming: 7 bases; J trimming: 7 bases; junction bases outside the gene matches: 6. Germline V gene data show CDR1 as SNHLY and CDR2 as FYNNEI. The CDR3 nucleotides are TGTGCCAGCACGGGACAGATGGTTGGCTACACCTTC. Translation gives CASTGQMVGYTF.

This clone was detected a few times. CDR3 sequence (DNA): TGTGCCAGCAGCTCGACTAACACTGAAGCTTTCTTT. It is translated as CASSSTNTEAFF. The chain is built from TRBV7-2 and TRBJ1-1, with unresolved D. V gave up 4 bases and J gave up 2 bases, with 5 bases separating them. CDR1 and CDR2 from the germline V gene are SGHTA and FQGNSA. The CDR3 is 12 amino acids.

V is TRBV19 and J is TRBJ1-5; 8 bases align to TRBD1. The CDR3 loop spans 19 amino acids. V dropped 2 bases and J dropped 0; count of bases not matched to a gene: 12. The germline V gene encodes CDR1 LNHDA and CDR2 SQIVND (reference sequence). The CDR3 region is CASSIRRDRLSYSNQPQHF. For the CDR3, the DNA is TGTGCCAGTAGTATAAGAAGGGACAGGCTTTCTTATAGCAATCAGCCCCAGCATTTT.